This note documents a single T cell receptor (beta chain) sequence. Its antigen is unknown. These data are taken from a study of molecular identifiers for immune sequencing clone quantification. Broader study findings: The study found clones above 20 RNA copies held over 98% of effector molecules and under 1% in naive cells.

V gave up 4 bases and J gave up 0 bases, with 9 bases separating them. Looked up from germline, CDR1 is GTSNPN and CDR2 is SVGIG (reference sequence). The CDR3 totals 13 residues. TCR libraries were built in bulk with a published protocol and specific TCR primers. TCRdb re-derived calls from the PCR reads in MiXCR, one entry per CDR3 protein. The sample shows about 40,000 distinct CDR3 sequences, roughly 22% of them seen only once. The chain recombines TRBV30 with TRBJ1-1; no reliable D call. The sequence was obtained from a human donor in good health. Some libraries in this study had Jurkat cell RNA spiked in. The sequenced sample consisted of naive CD8+ T cells from blood, with Jurkat cell RNA spiked in. Documented subset: FACS-sorted CD8+CD4-CCR7+CD45RA+ naive T cells. CDR3 DNA sequence: TGTGCCTGGATCAATGTAATGAACACTGAAGCTTTCTTT. Translation: CAWINVMNTEAFF.